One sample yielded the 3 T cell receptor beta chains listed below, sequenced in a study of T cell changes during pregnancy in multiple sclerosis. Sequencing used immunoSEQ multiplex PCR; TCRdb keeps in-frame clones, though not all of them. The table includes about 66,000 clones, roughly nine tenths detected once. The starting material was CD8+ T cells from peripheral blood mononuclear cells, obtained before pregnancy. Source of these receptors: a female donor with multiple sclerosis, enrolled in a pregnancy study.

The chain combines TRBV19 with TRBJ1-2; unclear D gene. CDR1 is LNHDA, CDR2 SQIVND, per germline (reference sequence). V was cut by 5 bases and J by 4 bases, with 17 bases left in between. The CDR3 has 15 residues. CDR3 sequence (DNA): TGTGCCAGTAGTCCCCCGGAGGGTAACGGCTATGGCTACACCTTC. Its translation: CASSPPEGNGYGYTF.

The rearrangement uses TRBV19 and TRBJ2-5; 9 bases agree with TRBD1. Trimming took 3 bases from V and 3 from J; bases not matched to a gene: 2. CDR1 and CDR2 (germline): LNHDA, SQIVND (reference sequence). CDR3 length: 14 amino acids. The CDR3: CASSIRDREETQYF. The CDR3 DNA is TGTGCCAGTAGTATCCGGGACAGGGAAGAGACCCAGTACTTC. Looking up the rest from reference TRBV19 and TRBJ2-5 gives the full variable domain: DGGITQSPKYLFRKEGQNVTLSCEQNLNHDAMYWYRQDPGQGLRLIYYSQIVNDFQKGDIAEGYSVSREKKESFPLTVTSAQKNPTAFYLCASSIRDREETQYFGPGTRLLVL.

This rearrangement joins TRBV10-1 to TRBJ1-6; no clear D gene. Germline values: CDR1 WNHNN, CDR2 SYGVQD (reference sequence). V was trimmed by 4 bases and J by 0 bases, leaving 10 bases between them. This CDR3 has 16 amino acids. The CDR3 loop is CASSASRYSYNSPLHF. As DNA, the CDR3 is TGCGCCAGCAGTGCCTCCAGGTACTCCTATAATTCACCCCTCCACTTT.